This TCR beta chain was recorded in a study of T-cell memory formation after mild COVID-19. Study outcomes and limitations: Clones contracting day 15 to 85 were balanced CD4/CD8; later expanders leaned CD4+. CD4+ contracting clones lay mainly in CM and EM, CD8+ ones in EMRA.

In regard to this clonotype: Antigen: not known.

After 5'RACE with constant-segment primers, TCR alpha and TCR beta cDNA libraries carrying sample barcodes and UMIs were obtained. TCRdb re-analysed the 5' RACE reads in MiXCR, keeping a single row per CDR3 protein. This sample has under 450,000 distinct CDR3 sequences, with roughly 14% found just once. Germline lookup yields CDR1 SGHVS and CDR2 FNYEAQ. V lost 2 bases and J 7 bases, leaving 12 bases between the germline ends. CDR3 size: 14 residues. Sequencing was done on a sample of PBMCs or a T cell subset sorted from them (not recorded which). The TCR sequence derives from a man between 18 and 29 years old who had mild COVID-19 (a few samples of this study predate the infection). Cell type and time point are not known. V gene TRBV7-6 combines with J gene TRBJ1-5; no reliable D call. In DNA form, the CDR3 reads TGTGCCAGCAGCTTATTGGGAGGGATGCAGCCCCAGCATTTT. Encoded protein: CASSLLGGMQPQHF.